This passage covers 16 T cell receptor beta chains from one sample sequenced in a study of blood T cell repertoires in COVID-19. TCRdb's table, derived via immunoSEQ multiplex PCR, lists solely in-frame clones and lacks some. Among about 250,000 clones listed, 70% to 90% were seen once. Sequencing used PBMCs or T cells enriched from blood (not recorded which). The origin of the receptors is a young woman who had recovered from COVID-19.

Here the CDR3 reads CASRPSGGEKLFF. In nucleotides, the CDR3 is TGTGCCAGCAGACCTTCGGGTGGTGAAAAACTGTTTTTT. This chain uses TRBV11-2 with TRBJ1-4; no reliable D call. The CDR3 is 13 amino acids. Germline V gene data show CDR1 as SGHAT and CDR2 as FQNNGV. Trimming took 6 bases from V and 7 from J, leaving 12 bases between them. Full variable domain (outside the CDR3, taken from reference TRBV11-2 and TRBJ1-4): EAGVAQSPRYKIIEKRQSVAFWCNPISGHATLYWYQQILGQGPKLLIQFQNNGVVDDSQLPKDRFSAERLKGVDSTLKIQPAKLEDSAVYLCASRPSGGEKLFFGSGTQLSVL.

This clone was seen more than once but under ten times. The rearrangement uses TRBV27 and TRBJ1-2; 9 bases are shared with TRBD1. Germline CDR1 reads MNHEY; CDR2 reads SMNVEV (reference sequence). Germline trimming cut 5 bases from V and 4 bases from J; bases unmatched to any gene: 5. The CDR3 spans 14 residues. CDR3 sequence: CASSQGTGSYGYTF. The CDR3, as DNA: TGTGCCAGCAGTCAAGGGACAGGGAGCTATGGCTACACCTTC.

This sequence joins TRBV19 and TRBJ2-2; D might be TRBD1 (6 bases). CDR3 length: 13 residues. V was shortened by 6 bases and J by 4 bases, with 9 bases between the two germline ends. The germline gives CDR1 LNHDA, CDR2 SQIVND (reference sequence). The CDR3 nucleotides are TGTGCCAGTAGAACAGGGACCACCGGGGAGCTGTTTTTT. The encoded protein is CASRTGTTGELFF.

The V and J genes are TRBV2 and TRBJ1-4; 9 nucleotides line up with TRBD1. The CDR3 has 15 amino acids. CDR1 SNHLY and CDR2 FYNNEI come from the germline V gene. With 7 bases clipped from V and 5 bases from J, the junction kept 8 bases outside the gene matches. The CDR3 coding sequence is TGTGCCAGCACCGGGGACAGGGTGAGGAATGAAAAACTGTTTTTT. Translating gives CASTGDRVRNEKLFF.

CDR3 sequence: CASSGHLSWTSGGPSSYEQYF. CDR3 nucleotides: TGTGCCAGCAGTGGCCACCTCTCGTGGACTAGCGGGGGCCCGAGCTCCTACGAGCAGTACTTC. This chain uses TRBV28 with TRBJ2-7, with 13 bases matching TRBD2. J lost 0 bases, V lost 5 bases, and 19 bases had no gene match. The CDR3 runs 21 residues. CDR1 is MDHEN, CDR2 SYDVKM, per germline.

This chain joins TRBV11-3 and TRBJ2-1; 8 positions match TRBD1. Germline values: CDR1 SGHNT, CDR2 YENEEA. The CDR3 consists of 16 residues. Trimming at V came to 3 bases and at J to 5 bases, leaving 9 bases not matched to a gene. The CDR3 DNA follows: TGTGCCAGCAGCTTCGGTACAGGGGGTTGGAACAATGAGCAGTTCTTC. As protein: CASSFGTGGWNNEQFF. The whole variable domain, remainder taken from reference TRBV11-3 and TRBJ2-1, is EAGVVQSPRYKIIEKKQPVAFWCNPISGHNTLYWYLQNLGQGPELLIRYENEEAVDDSQLPKDRFSAERLKGVDSTLKIQPAELGDSAVYLCASSFGTGGWNNEQFFGPGTRLTVL.

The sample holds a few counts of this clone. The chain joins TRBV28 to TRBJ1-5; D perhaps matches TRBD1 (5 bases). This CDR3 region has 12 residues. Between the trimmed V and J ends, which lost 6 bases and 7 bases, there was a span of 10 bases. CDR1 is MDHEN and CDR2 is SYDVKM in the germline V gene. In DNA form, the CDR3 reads TGTGCCAGCAGAGACAGCCCGCAGCCCCAGCATTTT. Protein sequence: CASRDSPQPQHF.

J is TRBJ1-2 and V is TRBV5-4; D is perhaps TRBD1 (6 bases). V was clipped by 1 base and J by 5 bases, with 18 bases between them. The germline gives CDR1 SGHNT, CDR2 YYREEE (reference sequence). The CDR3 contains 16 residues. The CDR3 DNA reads TGTGCCAGCAGCTTGTTGGGGGGAGGGGGAAAATATGGCTACACCTTC. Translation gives CASSLLGGGGKYGYTF.

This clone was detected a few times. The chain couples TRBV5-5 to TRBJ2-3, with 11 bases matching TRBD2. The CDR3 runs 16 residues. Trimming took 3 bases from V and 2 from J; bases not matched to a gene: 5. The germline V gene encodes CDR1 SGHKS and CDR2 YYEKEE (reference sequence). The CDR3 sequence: CASSSRTSGYTDTQYF. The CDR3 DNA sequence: TGTGCCAGCAGCTCAAGGACTAGCGGGTACACAGATACGCAGTATTTT.

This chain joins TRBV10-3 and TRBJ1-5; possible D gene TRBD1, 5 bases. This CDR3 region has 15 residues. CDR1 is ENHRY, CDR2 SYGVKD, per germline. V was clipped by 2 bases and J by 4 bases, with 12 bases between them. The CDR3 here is CAISESSGLNQPQHF. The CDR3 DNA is TGTGCCATCAGTGAGAGTTCAGGGTTAAATCAGCCCCAGCATTTT.

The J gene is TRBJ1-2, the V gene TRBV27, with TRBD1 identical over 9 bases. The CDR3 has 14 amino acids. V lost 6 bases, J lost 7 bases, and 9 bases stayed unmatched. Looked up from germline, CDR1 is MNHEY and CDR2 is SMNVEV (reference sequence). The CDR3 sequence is CASRLTGGASGYTF. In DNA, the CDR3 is TGTGCCAGCAGACTCACAGGGGGCGCGTCTGGCTACACCTTC.

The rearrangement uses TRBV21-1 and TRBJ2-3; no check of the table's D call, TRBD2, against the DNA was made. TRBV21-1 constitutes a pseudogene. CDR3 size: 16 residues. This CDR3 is CASSKGETSATDTQYF. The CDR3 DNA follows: TGTGCCAGCAGCAAAGGCGAGACTAGCGCCACAGATACGCAGTATTTT.

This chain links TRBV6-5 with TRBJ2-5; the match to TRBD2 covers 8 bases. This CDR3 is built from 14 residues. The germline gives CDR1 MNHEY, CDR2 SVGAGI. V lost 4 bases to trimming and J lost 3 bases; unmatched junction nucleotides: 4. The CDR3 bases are TGTGCCAGCAGTTCGTATAGCGGGGAAGAGACCCAGTACTTC. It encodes CASSSYSGEETQYF.

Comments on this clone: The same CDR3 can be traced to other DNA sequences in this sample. CDR3 coding DNA: TGTGCCAGCAGCTCTACAGGGAACTATGGCTACACCTTC. Protein: CASSSTGNYGYTF. The genes are TRBV5-4 and TRBJ1-2, with D possibly being TRBD1 (6 bases). The germline V and J ends were trimmed by 3 bases and 2 bases, with 8 bases remaining between them. Germline CDR1 SGHNT, CDR2 YYREEE (reference sequence). The CDR3 length is 13 residues.

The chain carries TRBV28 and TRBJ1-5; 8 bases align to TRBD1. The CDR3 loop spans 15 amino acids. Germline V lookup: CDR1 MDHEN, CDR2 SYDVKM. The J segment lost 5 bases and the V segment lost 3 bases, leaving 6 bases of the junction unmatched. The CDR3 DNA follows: TGTGCCAGCAGTTTCCGTGGCAGGGGGCATCAGCCCCAGCATTTT. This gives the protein CASSFRGRGHQPQHF.

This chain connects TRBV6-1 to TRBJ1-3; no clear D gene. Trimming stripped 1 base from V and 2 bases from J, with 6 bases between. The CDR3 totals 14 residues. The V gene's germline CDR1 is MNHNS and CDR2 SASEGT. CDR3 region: CASSEGHTGNTIYF. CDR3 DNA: TGTGCCAGCAGTGAAGGACATACTGGAAACACCATATATTTT.